This T cell receptor (beta chain) stems from a study of T cells in Graves' hyperthyroidism and ophthalmopathy. This clonotype was counted many times. It was RNA transcripts that yielded the amplified TCR beta CDR3 regions. First-round RT-PCR of the TCR CDR3 relied on the HTBI primer set. One entry per CDR3 protein, called by TCRdb with MiXCR from the multiplex PCR reads. The sample lists about 740,000 distinct CDR3 sequences, 13% to 15% seen once, with roughly 10% in the top ten. This clonotype originated in a young woman with Graves' hyperthyroidism. Sequencing used blood.

Written as DNA, the CDR3 is TGTGCCAGCTCACCACAACGGGAGGTAGGCGAGCAGTACTTC. Amino acid sequence: CASSPQREVGEQYF. The chain uses TRBV18 and TRBJ2-7; 7 positions match TRBD2. Germline trimming cut 1 base from V and 6 bases from J; bases unmatched to any gene: 6. Germline-derived CDR1 and CDR2 are KGHSH and LQKENI. The CDR3 sequence is 14 residues long. The entire variable domain, with the rest obtained from reference TRBV18 and TRBJ2-7, is as follows: NAGVMQNPRHLVRRRGQEARLRCSPMKGHSHVYWYRQLPEEGLKFMVYLQKENIIDESGMPKERFSAEFPKEGPSILRIQQVVRGDSAAYFCASSPQREVGEQYFGPGTRLTVT.